This record covers a single T cell receptor beta chain. Its antigen remains unidentified. The input lacks base qualities; no much larger clone sits a single base away. At one collaborating source in Seattle, patients were enrolled during active infection and were followed longitudinally through the course of disease. The collaborating institutions used their own protocols to collect whole blood in K2EDTA tubes. For TCRbeta analysis, collaborators shipped samples in one of three forms: frozen whole blood, isolated PBMCs, or DNA extracted from either of those sample types. The germline V gene (reference sequence) specifies PRHDT as CDR1 and FYEKMQ as CDR2. Here V drops 0 bases and J drops 3 bases, and the junction holds 4 bases not matched to any gene. Including cysteine and phenylalanine, the CDR3 has 15 amino acids. The only DNA kept is the CDR3, 45 bases in frame from the first base. TCRbeta CDR3 regions were amplified from genomic DNA using the immunoSEQ Assay, a bias-controlled multiplex PCR. From the authors' description of their analysis: The number of nucleated cells in each sample was estimated by amplification of reference gene primers within the assay. Sequence reads were collapsed and filtered to measure the absolute abundance of every unique TCRbeta CDR3 rearrangement. For each sample, productive Simpson clonality was calculated as the square root of Simpson's diversity index across productive rearrangements. The table comes from immuneACCESS by way of TCRdb, which keeps in-frame sequences with V and J called. Part of the clones is missing from these tables; in studies checked, under half for an unresolved V gene and the rest for unknown reasons. The V and J calls and the clone size are those of that table, but D and trimming were determined from the DNA. This sample lists approximately 390,000 clones; more than 75% were detected once. The ten largest make up roughly 2.1% of the sample.

The data are from a study of blood T cell repertoires in COVID-19 (dated by TCRdb to about 2020). In the study overall: Samples from collaborators originated in the United States, Italy and Spain and spanned both the acute and convalescent phases of COVID-19. Where HLA class I and class II types were available, the types were taken from metadata supplied by the sample provider, not from assay-based typing. The material from the prospective study consisted of cDNA or gDNA derived from T cells, B-cell-depleted T cells, or PBMCs. Sample metadata almost always included a de-identified subject ID, COVID-19 status, age in years and sex. The dataset comprised deeply sampled blood TCRbeta repertoires from subjects exposed to, actively infected with, or recovered from COVID-19. Samples came from the ongoing ImmuneRACE study (first 160 participants) plus 1,254 subjects from 6 global collaborators. A freely available public database, intended as a resource for researchers studying the immune response to SARS-CoV-2, is where the repertoires were released. Overall study results and their limits: Clinical and demographic metadata were provided uncurated, with the amount varying by source and participant.

The TCR originated in a woman aged 60 to 75 with COVID-19, enrolled during active disease. The chain is made from TRBV13 and TRBJ2-7; 8 middle bases align to TRBD1. Input material: peripheral blood. The nucleotide sequence reads TGTGCCAGCAGCTTAGGAGAGGACAGGGACTACGAGCAGTACTTC. Its coded protein is CASSLGEDRDYEQYF. Reference TRBV13 and TRBJ2-7 genes cover what lies past the CDR3, so the full variable domain is AAGVIQSPRHLIKEKRETATLKCYPIPRHDTVYWYQQGPGQDPQFLISFYEKMQSDKGSIPDRFSAQQFSDYHSELNMSSLELGDSALYFCASSLGEDRDYEQYFGPGTRLTVT.